The 12 T cell receptor beta chains reported below all come from one sample, sequenced in a study of T cells in Graves' hyperthyroidism and ophthalmopathy. RNA transcripts served as the template for amplifying TCR beta CDR3 regions. Carried out on the TCR CDR3, a first-round RT-PCR used the HTBI primer set. Each CDR3 protein is one row after TCRdb ran MiXCR on the multiplex PCR reads. Of 550,000 to 800,000 distinct CDR3 sequences listed, 15% to 20% are singletons. The specimen sequenced was blood. These TCRs come from a man aged 50 to 60 with Graves' hyperthyroidism.

This clonotype was detected many times. The CDR3 is CASSYNNRGVNTGELFF. The CDR3 DNA follows: TGTGCCAGCAGTTACAACAACAGGGGCGTGAACACCGGGGAGCTGTTTTTT. The rearrangement uses TRBV6-5 and TRBJ2-2; 7 bases line up with TRBD1. The CDR3 length is 17 residues. Trimming took 2 bases from V and 1 from J; bases not matched to a gene: 7. CDR1 is MNHEY and CDR2 is SVGAGI in the germline V gene.

This chain links TRBV3-1 with TRBJ1-5; no reliable D call. The CDR3 is 15 residues long. V shed 2 bases and J shed 0 bases, with 8 bases lying between them. The germline V gene has CDR1 LGHDT and CDR2 YNNKEL (reference sequence). The CDR3 bases are TGTGCCAGCAGCCAATCCTACAGTAGCAATCAGCCCCAGCATTTT. Protein product: CASSQSYSSNQPQHF.

This clonotype came up a few times. The genes are TRBV5-1 and TRBJ1-6, with D possibly TRBD1 on 6 matching bases. CDR3 length: 16 amino acids. V lost 4 bases to trimming and J lost 2 bases, with 13 bases between them. Germline V CDR1 and CDR2: SGHRS, YFSETQ. CDR3 residues: CASSRTGTTYNSPLHF. The DNA for the CDR3 is TGCGCCAGCAGCCGTACTGGGACAACCTATAATTCACCCCTCCACTTT.

This clonotype was seen repeatedly, ten times or more. This chain uses TRBV29-1 with TRBJ2-3; tentative D call: TRBD2 (6 bases). The V gene lost 7 bases and the J gene lost 2 bases, with 19 bases spanning the gap. The CDR3 has 15 amino acids. Germline-derived CDR1 and CDR2 are SQVTM and ANQGSEA. The CDR3 here is CSASNLAGTTDTQYF. CDR3 nucleotides: TGCAGCGCCTCGAACTTGGCGGGGACCACAGATACGCAGTATTTT.

This clonotype was observed at least ten times. This chain links TRBV5-1 with TRBJ2-1; D gene uncertain. Trimming shortened V by 3 bases and J by 8 bases, and 12 bases separated the two germline ends. The CDR3 length is 13 residues. The germline CDR1 and CDR2 sequences are SGHRS and YFSETQ. The CDR3 DNA follows: TGCGCCAGCAGCTGGCCTTTGGGCGATGAGCAGTTCTTC. Protein sequence: CASSWPLGDEQFF.

At least ten counts were recorded for this clonotype. The chain has TRBV7-9 and TRBJ2-7; 9 nucleotides match TRBD2. The CDR3 has 16 amino acids. In germline, CDR1 is SEHNR, CDR2 FQNEAQ (reference sequence). The J segment lost 2 bases and the V segment lost 2 bases, leaving 7 bases of the junction unmatched. CDR3 coding DNA: TGTGCCAGCAGCTTATGGACTAGCGCCACACCCTACGAGCAGTACTTC. Translating it yields CASSLWTSATPYEQYF. Filled out from reference TRBV7-9 and TRBJ2-7, the complete variable domain reads DTGVSQNPRHKITKRGQNVTFRCDPISEHNRLYWYRQTLGQGPEFLTYFQNEAQLEKSRLLSDRFSAERPKGSFSTLEIQRTEQGDSAMYLCASSLWTSATPYEQYFGPGTRLTVT.

The CDR3 DNA is TGCAGTGCTAGAGGCTATCCCGGGACTAGCGGGACTTATAGCACCGGGGAGCTGTTTTTT. This encodes CSARGYPGTSGTYSTGELFF. The chain uses TRBV20-1 and TRBJ2-2, with TRBD2 identical over 13 bases. J gave up 4 bases and V 1 base, and 15 bases lay outside the gene matches. CDR1 is DFQATT and CDR2 is SNEGSKA in the germline V gene (reference sequence). The CDR3 is 20 residues long.

The V gene is TRBV28, the J gene TRBJ1-1; D unclear. The germline gives CDR1 MDHEN, CDR2 SYDVKM. The CDR3 is made up of 12 amino acids. Trimming pared 8 bases from V and 6 bases from J, leaving 13 bases between. The CDR3 is CASGVGWPEAFF. Here the CDR3 DNA reads TGTGCCAGCGGGGTTGGGTGGCCTGAAGCTTTCTTT.

This clonotype was recorded at least ten times. This chain connects TRBV2 to TRBJ2-5, with 7 positions matching TRBD1. Germline trimming cut 6 bases from V and 12 bases from J; bases unmatched to any gene: 4. Germline values: CDR1 SNHLY, CDR2 FYNNEI. CDR3 length: 10 amino acids. CDR3 residues: CASRTGLEYF. The CDR3 DNA sequence: TGTGCCAGCAGGACAGGGTTGGAGTACTTC.

The chain joins TRBV4-1 to TRBJ2-5, with unresolved D. Germline V gene lookup returns CDR1 MGHRA and CDR2 YSYEKL. V was cut by 4 bases and J by 3 bases, with 15 bases left in between. The CDR3 totals 15 residues. CDR3 DNA: TGCGCCAGCAGCCGGATCGCGACACTCGAAGAGACCCAGTACTTC. Encoded protein: CASSRIATLEETQYF.

As regards this clonotype: A junction boundary mismatches the germline segment, possibly from a read error. The chain joins TRBV30 to TRBJ2-1; weak D call: TRBD2 (6 bases). The CDR3 extends over 17 amino acids. Germline V gene data show CDR1 as GTSNPN and CDR2 as SVGIG (reference sequence). CDR3 protein: CAWNFFLMGGSHNEQFF. CDR3 nucleotide sequence: TGTGCCTGGAACTTTTTCCTCATGGGAGGCTCCCACAATGAGCAGTTCTTC.

This clonotype has ten or more counts. The chain carries TRBV13 and TRBJ2-7, with D maybe TRBD1 (5 bases). The V end was cut by 5 bases, the J end by 2 bases, with 13 bases between. This CDR3 region has 14 residues. CDR1 and CDR2 from the germline V gene are PRHDT and FYEKMQ (reference sequence). The CDR3 protein is CASSPSQGPYEQYF. CDR3 coding DNA: TGTGCCAGCAGCCCTAGTCAGGGCCCCTACGAGCAGTACTTC.